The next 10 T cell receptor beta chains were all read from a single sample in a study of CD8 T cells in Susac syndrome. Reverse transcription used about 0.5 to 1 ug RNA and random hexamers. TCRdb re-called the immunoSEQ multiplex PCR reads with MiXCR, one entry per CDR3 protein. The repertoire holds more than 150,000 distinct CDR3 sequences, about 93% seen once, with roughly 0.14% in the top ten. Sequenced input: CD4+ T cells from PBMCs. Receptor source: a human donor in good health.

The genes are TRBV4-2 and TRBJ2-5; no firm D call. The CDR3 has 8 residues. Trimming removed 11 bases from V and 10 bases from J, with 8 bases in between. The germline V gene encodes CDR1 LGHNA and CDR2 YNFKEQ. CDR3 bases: TGTGCCGTCCCGATCCAGTACTTC. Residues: CAVPIQYF.

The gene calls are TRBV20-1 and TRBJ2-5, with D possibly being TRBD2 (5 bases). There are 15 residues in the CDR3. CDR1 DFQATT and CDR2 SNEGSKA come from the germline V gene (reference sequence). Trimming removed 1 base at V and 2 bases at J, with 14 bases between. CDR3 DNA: TGCAGTGCTAGAGGACTACGCGGGCAACAAGAGACCCAGTACTTC. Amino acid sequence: CSARGLRGQQETQYF.

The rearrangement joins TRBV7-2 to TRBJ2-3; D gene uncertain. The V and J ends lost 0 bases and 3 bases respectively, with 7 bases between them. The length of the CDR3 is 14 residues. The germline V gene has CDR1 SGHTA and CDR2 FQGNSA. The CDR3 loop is CASSLASKTDTQYF. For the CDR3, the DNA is TGTGCCAGCAGCTTAGCTTCAAAGACAGATACGCAGTATTTT.

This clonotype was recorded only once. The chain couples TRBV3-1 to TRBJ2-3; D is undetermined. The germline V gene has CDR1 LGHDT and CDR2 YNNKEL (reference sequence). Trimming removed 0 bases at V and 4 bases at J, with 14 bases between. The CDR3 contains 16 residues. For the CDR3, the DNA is TGTGCCAGCAGCCAAGATCTATTTAGCTTCCCAGATACGCAGTATTTT. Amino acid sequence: CASSQDLFSFPDTQYF.

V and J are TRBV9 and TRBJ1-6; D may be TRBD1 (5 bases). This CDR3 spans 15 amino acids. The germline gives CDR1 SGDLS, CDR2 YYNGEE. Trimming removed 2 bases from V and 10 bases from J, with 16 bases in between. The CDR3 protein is CASSVVGREDSPLHF. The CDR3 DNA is TGTGCCAGCAGCGTCGTGGGCAGGGAGGACTCACCCCTCCACTTT.

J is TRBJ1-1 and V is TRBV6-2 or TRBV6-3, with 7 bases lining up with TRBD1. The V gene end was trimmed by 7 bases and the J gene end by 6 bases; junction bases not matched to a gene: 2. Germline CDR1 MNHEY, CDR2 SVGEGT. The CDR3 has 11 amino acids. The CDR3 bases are TGTGCCAGCAACCAGGGGGCTGAAGCTTTCTTT. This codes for CASNQGAEAFF.

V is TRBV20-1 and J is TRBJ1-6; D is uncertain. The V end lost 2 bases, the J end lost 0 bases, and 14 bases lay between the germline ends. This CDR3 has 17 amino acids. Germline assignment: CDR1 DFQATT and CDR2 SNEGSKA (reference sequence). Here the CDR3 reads CSARNQAESSYNSPLHF. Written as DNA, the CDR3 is TGCAGTGCTAGAAACCAGGCCGAGAGCTCCTATAATTCACCCCTCCACTTT.

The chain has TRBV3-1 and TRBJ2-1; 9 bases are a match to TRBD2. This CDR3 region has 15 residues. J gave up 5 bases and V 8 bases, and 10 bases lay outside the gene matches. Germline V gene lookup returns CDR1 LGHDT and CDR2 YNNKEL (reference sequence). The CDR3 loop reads CASQVSSGANNEQFF. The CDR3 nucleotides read TGTGCCAGCCAGGTCTCTAGCGGGGCAAACAATGAGCAGTTCTTC.

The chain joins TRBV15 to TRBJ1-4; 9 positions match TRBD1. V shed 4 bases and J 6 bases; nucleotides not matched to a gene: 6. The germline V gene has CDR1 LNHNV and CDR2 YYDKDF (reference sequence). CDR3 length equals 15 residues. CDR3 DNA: TGTGCCACCAGCACCCGTCGGACAGGGGATGAAAAACTGTTTTTT. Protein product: CATSTRRTGDEKLFF.

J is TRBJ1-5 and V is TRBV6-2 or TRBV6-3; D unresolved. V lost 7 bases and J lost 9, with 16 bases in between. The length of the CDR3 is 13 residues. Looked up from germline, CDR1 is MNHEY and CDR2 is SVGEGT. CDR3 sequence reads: CASTKRLEWPQHF. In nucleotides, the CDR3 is TGTGCCAGCACCAAGAGACTCGAGTGGCCCCAGCATTTT.